The 8 T cell receptor beta chains in this list originate from one sample, sequenced in a study of shared clonotypes between healthy human individuals. Assay: immunoSEQ multiplex PCR; the TCRdb copy retains only in-frame clones and omits some. The sample has hundreds of thousands of clones; about 97% are singletons. Naive CD8 isolation took CD45RO-negative cells positively selected for CCR7 and excluded terminally differentiated effector memory CD45RA+ cells. The specimen was naive CD8+ T cells sorted from blood. These receptors were obtained from a man aged 25-45 years in good health.

V usage is TRBV2 and J usage is TRBJ2-7, with 9 bases identical to TRBD1. There are 16 residues in the CDR3. V was pared by 2 bases and J by 2 bases, with 7 bases of the junction left unmatched. CDR1 and CDR2 (germline): SNHLY, FYNNEI. This CDR3 reads CASSEWTGVGTYEQYF. In DNA form, the CDR3 reads TGTGCCAGCAGTGAATGGACAGGGGTTGGAACCTACGAGCAGTACTTC.

This clone appeared once. The genes are TRBV7-8 and TRBJ2-5, with D unresolved. This CDR3 spans 14 amino acids. Trimming removed 1 base at V and 2 bases at J, with 8 bases between. Germline V lookup: CDR1 SGHVS, CDR2 FQNEAQ. CDR3 coding DNA: TGTGCCAGCAGCTTAGATCCCATACAAGAGACCCAGTACTTC. Protein product: CASSLDPIQETQYF. Supplemented by reference TRBV7-8 and TRBJ2-5, the full variable domain reads GAGVSQSPRYKVAKRGQDVALRCDPISGHVSLFWYQQALGQGPEFLTYFQNEAQLDKSGLPSDRFFAERPEGSVSTLKIQRTQQEDSAVYLCASSLDPIQETQYFGPGTRLLVL.

The chain carries TRBV21-1 and TRBJ2-1; the table names TRBD1, a call not compared with the DNA. TRBV21-1 is a known pseudogene. The length of the CDR3 is 14 residues. The CDR3 DNA is TGTGCCAGCAGCTCCCGGACAGGGTACAATGAGCAGTTCTTC. This encodes CASSSRTGYNEQFF.

This clone has just one count. The rearrangement uses TRBV28 and TRBJ2-7; unclear D gene. CDR1 is MDHEN and CDR2 is SYDVKM in the germline V gene. The CDR3 has 14 residues. V was clipped by 4 bases and J by 2 bases, with 12 bases between them. The CDR3 nucleotides are TGTGCCAGCAGTTCATCAATGAGAGCCTACGAGCAGTACTTC. Its protein product is CASSSSMRAYEQYF.

On this clone: The same CDR3 is also encoded by other DNA sequences in this sample. The chain carries TRBV5-5 and TRBJ2-1; D gene unclear. V lost 0 bases and J 4 bases, leaving 5 bases between the germline ends. The V gene's germline CDR1 is SGHKS and CDR2 YYEKEE (reference sequence). This CDR3 region has 13 residues. The CDR3 DNA sequence: TGTGCCAGCAGCTTGGAAGAGTACAATGAGCAGTTCTTC. Its translation: CASSLEEYNEQFF.

Here the CDR3 DNA reads TGTGCCAGCAGGGTGGGGGGCACAGATACGCAGTATTTT. Translation gives CASRVGGTDTQYF. This sequence joins TRBV7-2 and TRBJ2-3; perhaps D is TRBD1 or TRBD2 (5 bases each). V shed 6 bases and J shed 1 base, with 8 bases lying between them. The CDR3 loop spans 13 amino acids. Looked up from germline, CDR1 is SGHTA and CDR2 is FQGNSA.

This clone has only a few counts. The chain carries TRBV6-5 and TRBJ1-3; D ambiguous. Deletions cut 4 bases from V and 0 bases from J, with 4 bases between. The length of the CDR3 is 13 residues. Germline values: CDR1 MNHEY, CDR2 SVGAGI. CDR3: CASSLSSGNTIYF. CDR3 coding DNA: TGTGCCAGCAGTTTGAGCTCTGGAAACACCATATATTTT.

This chain connects TRBV27 to TRBJ2-7, with TRBD1 matching over 10 bases. The length of the CDR3 is 14 residues. Germline CDR1 is MNHEY and CDR2 is SMNVEV (reference sequence). Losses at the gene ends were 3 bases for V and 5 bases for J; bases not matched to a gene: 4. CDR3 in amino acids: CASSFLGTGDEQYF. The DNA for the CDR3 is TGTGCCAGCAGTTTCCTAGGGACAGGGGACGAGCAGTACTTC.